A single sample gave rise to the 28 T cell receptor beta chains below, sequenced in a study of cytomegalovirus exposure and HLA in healthy donors. Use of 60 Vbeta and 13 Jbeta primers characterized the PCR. Profiling relied on immunoSEQ multiplex PCR, and the TCRdb table lists in-frame clones only, not all of them. Of fewer than 200,000 clones in the sample, about 80% were seen once. Source material: PBMCs. The receptors stem from a man between 35 and 55 years old in good health and CMV-seronegative.

The rearrangement joins TRBV11-3 to TRBJ2-1; 7 bases fit TRBD1. V lost 5 bases and J lost 8; bases outside the gene matches: 12. The CDR3 has 15 amino acids. In germline, CDR1 is SGHNT, CDR2 YENEEA. CDR3 sequence (DNA): TGTGCCAGCAGCACCACAGGGGTGGCCTGGCATGAGCAGTTCTTC. This encodes CASSTTGVAWHEQFF.

The rearrangement links TRBV29-1 to TRBJ2-7; a weak D match, TRBD1 (6 bases). Deletions cut 4 bases from V and 3 bases from J, with 7 bases between. The CDR3 has 11 amino acids. CDR1 and CDR2 (germline): SQVTM, ANQGSEA. CDR3 DNA: TGCAGCGTTGGGACAGACTACGAGCAGTACTTC. Translating gives CSVGTDYEQYF.

The count of this clone is one. The chain employs TRBV15 and TRBJ1-2; the D is unclear. With 0 bases removed from V and 7 bases from J, the gap between germline ends came to 9 bases. Germline lookup yields CDR1 LNHNV and CDR2 YYDKDF (reference sequence). CDR3 length: 13 amino acids. This chain's CDR3 is CATSRDRSAGYTF. The CDR3 nucleotides are TGTGCCACCAGCAGAGATAGAAGTGCTGGCTACACCTTC.

The V call is TRBV5-1, the J call TRBJ2-6; D remains ambiguous. The CDR3 runs 13 residues. V was clipped by 6 bases and J by 3 bases, with 7 bases between them. Germline CDR1 and CDR2: SGHRS and YFSETQ. CDR3 nucleotides: TGCGCCAGCAACCCCGGTGGGGCCAACGTCCTGACTTTC. Translating it yields CASNPGGANVLTF.

V is TRBV27 and J is TRBJ1-5; no firm D call. The germline CDR1 and CDR2 sequences are MNHEY and SMNVEV (reference sequence). CDR3 size: 15 residues. With 5 bases removed from V and 5 bases from J, the gap between germline ends came to 16 bases. CDR3: CASSAGFLPHQPQHF. The CDR3 coding sequence is TGTGCCAGCAGTGCGGGGTTTCTTCCCCATCAGCCCCAGCATTTT.

The chain carries TRBV6-6 and TRBJ1-2, with D perhaps TRBD1 (5 bases). V was clipped by 8 bases and J by 2 bases, with 12 bases between them. Per the germline V gene, CDR1 is MNHNY and CDR2 is SVGAGI (reference sequence). The CDR3 totals 13 residues. The CDR3 reads CASGRQLNYGYTF. The CDR3 DNA is TGTGCCAGCGGTCGACAGCTAAACTATGGCTACACCTTC.

The rearrangement links TRBV6-1 to TRBJ2-2; D may be TRBD2 (5 bases). CDR1 is MNHNS and CDR2 is SASEGT in the germline V gene. With 10 bases removed from V and 1 base from J, the gap between germline ends came to 13 bases. The CDR3 has 14 residues. DNA of the CDR3: TGTGCCATCACCCCCAGCGGGAACACCGGGGAGCTGTTTTTT. Protein: CAITPSGNTGELFF.

V usage is TRBV20-1 and J usage is TRBJ2-1; D remains ambiguous. CDR3 size: 11 residues. With 6 bases removed from V and 10 bases from J, the gap between germline ends came to 13 bases. The V gene's germline CDR1 is DFQATT and CDR2 SNEGSKA (reference sequence). CDR3 in amino acids: CSASDVPEQFF. The CDR3 DNA is TGCAGTGCGAGCGATGTGCCGGAGCAGTTCTTC.

V and J are TRBV19 and TRBJ2-2; possibly TRBD1 for D (6 bases). This CDR3 has 15 amino acids. Looked up from germline, CDR1 is LNHDA and CDR2 is SQIVND (reference sequence). V dropped 3 bases and J dropped 4 bases, with 12 bases sitting between them. This chain's CDR3 is CASSMSRTVTGELFF. CDR3 in DNA: TGTGCCAGTAGTATGTCCCGGACAGTCACCGGGGAGCTGTTTTTT.

The CDR3 loop is CASSLFQRLGTYNEQFF. For the CDR3, the DNA is TGTGCCAGCAGTTTATTCCAAAGACTAGGGACCTACAATGAGCAGTTCTTC. This rearrangement joins TRBV27 to TRBJ2-1, with D maybe TRBD2 (6 bases). V was shortened by 1 base and J by 2 bases, with 15 bases between the two germline ends. The CDR3 is 17 residues long. Germline V gives CDR1 MNHEY, CDR2 SMNVEV (reference sequence).

Of note for this clone: The same CDR3 is also encoded by other DNA sequences in this sample. The V call is TRBV5-8, the J call TRBJ2-5; D is uncertain. This CDR3 spans 12 amino acids. The germline V gene encodes CDR1 SGHTS and CDR2 YDEGEE. Trimming stripped 0 bases from V and 3 bases from J, with 3 bases between. This CDR3 reads CASSLAEETQYF. Written as DNA, the CDR3 is TGTGCCAGCAGCTTGGCCGAAGAGACCCAGTACTTC.

This chain connects TRBV14 to TRBJ2-5, with unresolved D. Trimming removed 4 bases at V and 1 base at J, with 10 bases between. Germline loops: CDR1 SGHDN, CDR2 FVKESK. This CDR3 region has 14 residues. The CDR3, as DNA: TGTGCCAGCAGCCTGACATCTCGCCAAGAGACCCAGTACTTC. This sequence encodes CASSLTSRQETQYF. Supplemented by reference TRBV14 and TRBJ2-5, the full variable domain reads EAGVTQFPSHSVIEKGQTVTLRCDPISGHDNLYWYRRVMGKEIKFLLHFVKESKQDESGMPNNRFLAERTGGTYSTLKVQPAELEDSGVYFCASSLTSRQETQYFGPGTRLLVL.

This chain connects TRBV7-2 to TRBJ1-1, with 7 nucleotides matching TRBD1. The CDR3 consists of 17 residues. CDR1 is SGHTA and CDR2 is FQGNSA in the germline V gene. V lost 5 bases and J lost 4; bases outside the gene matches: 16. CDR3 in DNA: TGTGCCAGCAGCCCTTCCCCATGGGGCAGGGGGTTCACTGAAGCTTTCTTT. Translating it yields CASSPSPWGRGFTEAFF.

The chain employs TRBV27 and TRBJ2-2, with 9 bases that match TRBD1. This CDR3 has 15 amino acids. CDR1 MNHEY and CDR2 SMNVEV come from the germline V gene (reference sequence). V dropped 9 bases and J dropped 2; count of bases not matched to a gene: 7. The CDR3 reads CASTGGRENTGELFF. The DNA of the CDR3 is TGTGCCAGTACAGGGGGCAGGGAAAACACCGGGGAGCTGTTTTTT.

J is TRBJ1-1 and V is TRBV19; 7 nucleotides agree with TRBD1. V lost 4 bases to trimming and J lost 6 bases; unmatched junction nucleotides: 11. The CDR3 totals 15 residues. Germline V gene lookup returns CDR1 LNHDA and CDR2 SQIVND (reference sequence). The CDR3 coding sequence is TGTGCCAGTAGTACCCACAGGGGCCGAAGGGCTGAAGCTTTCTTT. It encodes CASSTHRGRRAEAFF.

This clone has just one count. The chain couples TRBV19 to TRBJ2-5, with D hard to call. There are 15 residues in the CDR3. The V gene's germline CDR1 is LNHDA and CDR2 SQIVND (reference sequence). V was pared by 6 bases and J by 5 bases, with 19 bases between. CDR3 nucleotide sequence: TGTGCCAGTAGCCGCCGGGTTGGCGGCCGGGAGACCCAGTACTTC. Translating gives CASSRRVGGRETQYF.

Regarding this clone: The DNA is omitted, as the CDR3 cannot be located on it reliably, and the CDR3 follows TCRdb's listing. The chain combines TRBV11-2 with TRBJ2-5; the D segment call TRBD1 is taken from the table without a DNA check. CDR1 and CDR2 from the germline V gene are SGHAT and FQNNGV. Including both end residues, the CDR3 is 14 amino acids long. CDR3: CASSFQVSNVTQYF.

This clone has only one observation. The chain carries TRBV4-2 and TRBJ2-1; 10 nucleotides match TRBD2. Germline lookup yields CDR1 LGHNA and CDR2 YNFKEQ. Unmatched junction bases numbered 3, after V lost 0 bases and J lost 1 base. This CDR3 comprises 17 residues. The CDR3, as DNA: TGTGCCAGCAGCCAAGATAGGGGACTAGCGTCCTACAATGAGCAGTTCTTC. Residues: CASSQDRGLASYNEQFF.

This chain links TRBV5-1 with TRBJ1-2; TRBD1 aligns across 8 bases. Looked up from germline, CDR1 is SGHRS and CDR2 is YFSETQ. J lost 8 bases, V lost 1 base, and 7 bases had no gene match. The CDR3 is 14 amino acids. As DNA, the CDR3 is TGCGCCAGCAGCTTGAACTACAGGGGGAGCGGCTACACCTTC. Translated, it gives CASSLNYRGSGYTF.

The CDR3 reads CASSMAPGSQPQHF. Here the CDR3 DNA reads TGTGCCAGTAGTATGGCCCCAGGGTCCCAGCCCCAGCATTTT. This chain links TRBV19 with TRBJ1-5; possibly TRBD1 for D (5 bases). The CDR3 sequence is 14 residues long. Germline CDR1 and CDR2: LNHDA and SQIVND (reference sequence). Between the trimmed V and J ends, which lost 3 bases and 7 bases, there was a span of 13 bases.

The rearrangement links TRBV4-3 to TRBJ2-1; the match to TRBD2 covers 11 bases. The CDR3 has 18 residues. Germline trimming cut 0 bases from V and 6 bases from J; bases unmatched to any gene: 10. Germline values: CDR1 LGHNA, CDR2 YSLEER. The CDR3: CASSQEGTSGSVSNEQFF. DNA for the CDR3: TGCGCCAGCAGCCAAGAAGGAACTAGCGGGAGCGTATCCAATGAGCAGTTCTTC.

The V and J genes are TRBV30 and TRBJ1-5; tentative D call: TRBD1 (5 bases). CDR1 and CDR2 from the germline V gene are GTSNPN and SVGIG (reference sequence). V lost 0 bases and J lost 4, with 10 bases in between. The CDR3 totals 14 residues. The CDR3 sequence: CAWSVRGTNQPQHF. Written as DNA, the CDR3 is TGTGCCTGGAGTGTACGGGGGACGAATCAGCCCCAGCATTTT. Looking up the rest from reference TRBV30 and TRBJ1-5 gives the full variable domain: SQTIHQWPATLVQPVGSPLSLECTVEGTSNPNLYWYRQAAGRGLQLLFYSVGIGQISSEVPQNLSASRPQDRQFILSSKKLLLSDSGFYLCAWSVRGTNQPQHFGDGTRLSIL.

The chain joins TRBV30 to TRBJ1-5; D uncertain. Trimming removed 2 bases at V and 1 base at J, with 3 bases between. The CDR3 length is 12 residues. CDR1 GTSNPN and CDR2 SVGIG come from the germline V gene (reference sequence). DNA for the CDR3: TGTGCCTGGAGTTTAAGCAATCAGCCCCAGCATTTT. Translation gives CAWSLSNQPQHF.

The chain is built from TRBV11-2 and TRBJ2-7; 10 nucleotides match TRBD2. CDR3 length: 17 residues. Germline CDR1 reads SGHAT; CDR2 reads FQNNGV. V shed 4 bases, J shed 5 bases, and the junction held 14 bases outside the gene matches. CDR3 in DNA: TGTGCCAGCAGCTCCCAGGTACTAGCGGGAACATCCCACGAGCAGTACTTC. Protein product: CASSSQVLAGTSHEQYF.

The chain links TRBV10-2 to TRBJ1-6; 7 bases fit TRBD1. Germline V gene lookup returns CDR1 WSHSY and CDR2 SAAADI. The V and J ends lost 2 bases and 7 bases, in that order; junction bases with no gene match: 8. The CDR3 is made up of 16 amino acids. This CDR3 reads CASSEGQTGLNSPLHF. Written as DNA, the CDR3 is TGCGCCAGCAGTGAGGGCCAGACAGGGCTAAATTCACCCCTCCACTTT.

V and J are TRBV27 and TRBJ1-1, with D possibly being TRBD1 (5 bases). Germline V gene lookup returns CDR1 MNHEY and CDR2 SMNVEV (reference sequence). This CDR3 is built from 14 residues. Trimming cost V 5 bases and J 1 base, with 11 bases left between them. Here the CDR3 reads CASSKNGQNTEAFF. In DNA form, the CDR3 reads TGTGCCAGCAGTAAAAACGGACAGAACACTGAAGCTTTCTTT.

This clone showed up just a few times. The chain has TRBV2 and TRBJ2-1, with TRBD1 as a possible D gene (5 bases). Germline V gives CDR1 SNHLY, CDR2 FYNNEI. This CDR3 is 15 amino acids long. V was cut by 1 base and J by 6 bases, with 13 bases left in between. CDR3: CASSEGALDSNEQFF. The CDR3 nucleotides read TGTGCCAGCAGTGAAGGGGCTCTTGACAGCAATGAGCAGTTCTTC.

The chain uses TRBV10-3 and TRBJ1-5; D not resolved. Trimming left V 7 bases short and J 9 bases short, with 16 bases between. This CDR3 spans 13 amino acids. Germline lookup yields CDR1 ENHRY and CDR2 SYGVKD. In DNA, the CDR3 is TGTGCCATCAATCAGGAAATTTCGCGGCCCCAGCATTTT. Protein: CAINQEISRPQHF.